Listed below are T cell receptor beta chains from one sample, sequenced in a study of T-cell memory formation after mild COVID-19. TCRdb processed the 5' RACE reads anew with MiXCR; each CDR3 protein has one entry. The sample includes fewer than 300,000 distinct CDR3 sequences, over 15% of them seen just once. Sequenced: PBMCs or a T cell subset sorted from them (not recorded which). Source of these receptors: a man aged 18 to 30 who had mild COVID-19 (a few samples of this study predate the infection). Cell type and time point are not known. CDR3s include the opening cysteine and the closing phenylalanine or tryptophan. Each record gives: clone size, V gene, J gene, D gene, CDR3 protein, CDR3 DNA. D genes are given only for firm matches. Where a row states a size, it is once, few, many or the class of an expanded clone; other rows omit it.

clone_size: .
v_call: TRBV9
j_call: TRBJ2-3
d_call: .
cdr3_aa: CASSVGRGGSSTDTQYF
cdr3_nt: TGTGCCAGCAGCGTAGGCAGGGGCGGATCTAGCACAGATACGCAGTATTTT

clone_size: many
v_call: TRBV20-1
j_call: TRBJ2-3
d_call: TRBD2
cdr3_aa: CSAREITSGGLSTDTQYF
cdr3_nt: TGCAGTGCTAGAGAAATTACCAGCGGGGGGCTGAGCACAGATACGCAGTATTTT

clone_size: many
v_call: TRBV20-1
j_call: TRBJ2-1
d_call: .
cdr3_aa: CSASGRGPYNEQFF
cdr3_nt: TGCAGTGCTAGTGGTCGGGGGCCCTACAATGAGCAGTTCTTC

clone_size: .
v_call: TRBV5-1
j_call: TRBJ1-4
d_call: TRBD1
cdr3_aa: CASCTGTGLEKLFF
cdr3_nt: TGCGCCAGCTGCACCGGGACAGGGTTGGAAAAACTGTTTTTT

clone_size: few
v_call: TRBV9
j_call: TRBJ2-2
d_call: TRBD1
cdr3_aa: CASSVGQGLNTGELFF
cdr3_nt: TGTGCCAGCAGCGTAGGACAGGGGCTGAACACCGGGGAGCTGTTTTTT

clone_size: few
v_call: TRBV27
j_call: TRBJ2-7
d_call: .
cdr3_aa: CASSLAAGTEYEQYF
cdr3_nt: TGTGCCAGCAGTTTAGCCGCCGGGACGGAATACGAGCAGTACTTC

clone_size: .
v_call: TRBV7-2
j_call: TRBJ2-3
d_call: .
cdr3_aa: CASSLQDPRVADTQYF
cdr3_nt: TGTGCCAGCAGCTTACAGGACCCCCGGGTGGCAGATACGCAGTATTTT

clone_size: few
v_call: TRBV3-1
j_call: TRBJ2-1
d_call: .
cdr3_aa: CASSETISYNEQFF
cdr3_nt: TGTGCCAGCAGCGAAACGATCTCCTACAATGAGCAGTTCTTC

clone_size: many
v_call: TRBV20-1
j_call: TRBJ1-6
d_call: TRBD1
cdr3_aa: CSASSGQGASPLHF
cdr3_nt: TGCAGTGCTAGTTCGGGACAGGGGGCTTCACCCCTCCACTTT

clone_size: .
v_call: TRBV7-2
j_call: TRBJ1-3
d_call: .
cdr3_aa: CASSPGGSNTIYF
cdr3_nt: TGTGCCAGCAGTCCTGGGGGATCAAACACCATATATTTT

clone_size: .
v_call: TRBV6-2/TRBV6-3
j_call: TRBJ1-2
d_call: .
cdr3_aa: CASSRRSTNYGYTF
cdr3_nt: TGTGCCAGCAGTCGCCGATCAACTAACTATGGCTACACCTTC

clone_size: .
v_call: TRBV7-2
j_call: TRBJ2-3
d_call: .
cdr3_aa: CASSLHIGTPHPDTQYF
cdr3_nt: TGTGCCAGCAGCTTGCATATAGGGACGCCGCACCCAGATACGCAGTATTTT

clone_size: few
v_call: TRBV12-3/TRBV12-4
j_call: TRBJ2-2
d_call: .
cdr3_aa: CAILRTGGSGTGELFF
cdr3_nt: TGTGCCATCTTGAGAACTGGGGGTTCGGGGACCGGGGAGCTGTTTTTT

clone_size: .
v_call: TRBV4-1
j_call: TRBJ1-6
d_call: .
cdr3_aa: CASSQEKSVSSYNSPLHF
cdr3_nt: TGCGCCAGCAGCCAAGAAAAGTCAGTCAGCTCCTATAATTCACCCCTCCACTTT

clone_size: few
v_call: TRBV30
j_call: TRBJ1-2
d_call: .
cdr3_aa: CARGGTFTSYGYTF
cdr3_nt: TGTGCCCGGGGAGGGACCTTTACAAGCTATGGCTACACCTTC

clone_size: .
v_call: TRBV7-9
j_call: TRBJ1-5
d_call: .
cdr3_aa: CASSLWANQPQHF
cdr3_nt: TGTGCCAGCAGCTTATGGGCAAATCAGCCCCAGCATTTT

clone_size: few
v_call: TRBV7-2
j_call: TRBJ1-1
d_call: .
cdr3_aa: CASSFYGGNTEAFF
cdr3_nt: TGTGCCAGCAGCTTTTACGGGGGGAACACTGAAGCTTTCTTT

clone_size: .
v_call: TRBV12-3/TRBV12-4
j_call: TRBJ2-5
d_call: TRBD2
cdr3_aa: CASTLAGGKETQYF
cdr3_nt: TGTGCCAGCACCTTAGCGGGGGGAAAAGAGACCCAGTACTTC

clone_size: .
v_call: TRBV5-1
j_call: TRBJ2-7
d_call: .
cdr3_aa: CASSVGGTGPSYEQYF
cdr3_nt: TGCGCCAGCAGCGTGGGAGGGACAGGTCCTTCCTACGAGCAGTACTTC

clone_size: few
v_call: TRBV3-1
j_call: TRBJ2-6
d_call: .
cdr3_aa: CASSLRVPGANVLTF
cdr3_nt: TGTGCCAGCAGCCTCAGGGTTCCTGGGGCCAACGTCCTGACTTTC

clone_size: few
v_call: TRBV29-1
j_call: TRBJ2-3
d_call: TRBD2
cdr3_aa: CSVPGGNTDTQYF
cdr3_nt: TGCAGCGTTCCGGGGGGAAACACAGATACGCAGTATTTT

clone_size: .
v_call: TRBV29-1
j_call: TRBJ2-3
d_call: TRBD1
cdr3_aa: CSVSGQLGTDTQYF
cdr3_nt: TGCAGCGTTTCGGGACAGTTGGGGACAGATACGCAGTATTTT

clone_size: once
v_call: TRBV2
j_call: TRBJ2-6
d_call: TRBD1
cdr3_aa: CASSLTGAGANVLTF
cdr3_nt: TGTGCCAGCAGTTTGACAGGGGCTGGGGCCAACGTCCTGACTTTC

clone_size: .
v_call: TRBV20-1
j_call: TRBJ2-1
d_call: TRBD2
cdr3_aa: CSARGGTSGGDNEQFF
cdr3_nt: TGCAGTGCTAGAGGAGGGACTAGCGGGGGAGACAATGAGCAGTTCTTC

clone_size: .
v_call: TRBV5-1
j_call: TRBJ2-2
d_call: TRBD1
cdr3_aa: CASSLSGQGTGELFF
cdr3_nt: TGCGCCAGCAGCTTATCCGGACAGGGGACCGGGGAGCTGTTTTTT

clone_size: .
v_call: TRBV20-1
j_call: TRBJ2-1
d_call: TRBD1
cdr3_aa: CSARGPQGAGEQFF
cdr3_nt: TGCAGTGCTAGAGGCCCCCAGGGGGCAGGCGAGCAGTTCTTC

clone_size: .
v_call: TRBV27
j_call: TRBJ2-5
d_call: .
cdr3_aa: CASSLAGIGQTQYF
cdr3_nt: TGTGCCAGCAGTTTAGCAGGGATAGGGCAGACCCAGTACTTC

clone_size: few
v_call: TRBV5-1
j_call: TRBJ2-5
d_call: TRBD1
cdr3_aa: CASSLVAGGSGAQYF
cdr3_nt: TGCGCCAGCAGCTTGGTCGCAGGGGGCTCGGGGGCCCAGTACTTC

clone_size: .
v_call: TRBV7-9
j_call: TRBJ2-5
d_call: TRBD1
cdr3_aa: CASQEQGKTQYF
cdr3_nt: TGTGCCAGCCAAGAACAGGGGAAGACCCAGTACTTC

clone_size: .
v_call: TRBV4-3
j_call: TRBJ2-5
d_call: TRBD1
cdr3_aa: CASSQDIRQGGRETQYF
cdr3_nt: TGCGCCAGCAGCCAAGATATCCGACAGGGGGGGAGAGAGACCCAGTACTTC

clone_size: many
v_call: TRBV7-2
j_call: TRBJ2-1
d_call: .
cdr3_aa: CASSTDRVPGHEQFF
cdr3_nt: TGTGCCAGCAGCACCGACCGGGTCCCAGGCCATGAGCAGTTCTTC

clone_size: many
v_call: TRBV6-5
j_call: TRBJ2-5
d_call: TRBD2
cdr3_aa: CASRHPLRAGEETQYF
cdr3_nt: TGTGCCAGCAGACACCCCCTTAGAGCGGGAGAAGAGACCCAGTACTTC

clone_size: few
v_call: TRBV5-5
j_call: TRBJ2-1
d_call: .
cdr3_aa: CASTDQRFSGYNEQFF
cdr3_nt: TGTGCCAGCACCGACCAGCGCTTCTCGGGTTACAATGAGCAGTTCTTC

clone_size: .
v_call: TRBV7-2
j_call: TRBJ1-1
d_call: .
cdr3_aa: CASSTRGGETTEAFF
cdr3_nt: TGTGCCAGCAGCACCCGGGGGGGCGAGACCACTGAAGCTTTCTTT

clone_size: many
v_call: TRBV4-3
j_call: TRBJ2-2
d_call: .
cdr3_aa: CASSQVSYRDTGELFF
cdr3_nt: TGCGCCAGCAGCCAAGTATCTTACCGGGACACCGGGGAGCTGTTTTTT

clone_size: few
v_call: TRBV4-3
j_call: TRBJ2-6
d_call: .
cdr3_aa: CASSQDPKGTGANVLTF
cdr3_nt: TGCGCCAGCAGCCAAGATCCGAAGGGGACTGGGGCCAACGTCCTGACTTTC

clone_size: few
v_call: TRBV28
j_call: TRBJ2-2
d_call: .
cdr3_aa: CASSSGGFTGELFF
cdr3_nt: TGTGCCAGCAGTTCTGGAGGATTTACCGGGGAGCTGTTTTTT

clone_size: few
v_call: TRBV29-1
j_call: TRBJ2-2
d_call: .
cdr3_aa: CSVQPNTGELFF
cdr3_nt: TGCAGCGTGCAGCCAAACACCGGGGAGCTGTTTTTT

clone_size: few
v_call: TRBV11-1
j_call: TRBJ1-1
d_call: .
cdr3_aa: CASSFEADTEAFF
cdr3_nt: TGTGCCAGCAGCTTTGAGGCTGACACTGAAGCTTTCTTT

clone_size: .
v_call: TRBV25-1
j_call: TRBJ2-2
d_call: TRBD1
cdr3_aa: CASRGGTGAHTGELFF
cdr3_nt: TGTGCCAGCAGGGGAGGGACAGGGGCTCACACCGGGGAGCTGTTTTTT

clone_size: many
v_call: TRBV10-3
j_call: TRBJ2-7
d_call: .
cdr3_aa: CAISGGRLTYEQYF
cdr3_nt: TGTGCCATCTCTGGGGGGCGATTGACCTACGAGCAGTACTTC

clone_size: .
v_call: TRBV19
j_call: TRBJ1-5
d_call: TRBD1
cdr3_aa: CASTGGGSQPQHF
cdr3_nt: TGTGCCAGTACAGGAGGGGGCTCGCAGCCCCAGCATTTT

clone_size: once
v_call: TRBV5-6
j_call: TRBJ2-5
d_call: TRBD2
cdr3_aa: CASSLPREGKETQYF
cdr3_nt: TGTGCCAGCAGCTTGCCCAGGGAGGGTAAGGAGACCCAGTACTTC

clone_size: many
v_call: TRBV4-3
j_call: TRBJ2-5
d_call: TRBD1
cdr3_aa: CASSQETGEQETQYF
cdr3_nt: TGCGCCAGCAGCCAAGAGACAGGGGAGCAAGAGACCCAGTACTTC

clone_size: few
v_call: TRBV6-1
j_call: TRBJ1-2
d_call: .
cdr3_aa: CASRKYQDSNNGYTF
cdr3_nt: TGTGCCAGCAGAAAATACCAGGACAGTAATAATGGCTACACCTTC

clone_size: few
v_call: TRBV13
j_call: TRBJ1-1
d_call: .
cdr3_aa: CASAISRNTEAFF
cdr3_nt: TGTGCCAGCGCCATCTCGAGGAACACTGAAGCTTTCTTT

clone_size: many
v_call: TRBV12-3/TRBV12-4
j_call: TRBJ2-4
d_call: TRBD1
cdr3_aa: CASRFGQGGIQYF
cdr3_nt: TGTGCCAGCAGGTTTGGACAGGGCGGCATTCAGTACTTC

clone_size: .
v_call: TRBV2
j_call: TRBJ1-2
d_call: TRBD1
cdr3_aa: CASTRQGDGYTF
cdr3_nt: TGTGCCAGCACCCGCCAGGGGGATGGCTACACCTTC

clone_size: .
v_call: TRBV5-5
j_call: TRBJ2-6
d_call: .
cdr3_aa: CASSLRLAGANVLTF
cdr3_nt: TGTGCCAGCAGCTTAAGACTGGCCGGGGCCAACGTCCTGACTTTC

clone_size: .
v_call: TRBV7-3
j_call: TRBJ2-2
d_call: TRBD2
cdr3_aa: CASSLTSTSGDTGELFF
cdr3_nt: TGTGCCAGCAGCTTAACGTCGACTAGCGGGGACACCGGGGAGCTGTTTTTT

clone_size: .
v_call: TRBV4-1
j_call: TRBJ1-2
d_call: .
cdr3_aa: CASSQVGGQNYGYTF
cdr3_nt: TGCGCCAGCAGCCAAGTAGGTGGACAGAACTATGGCTACACCTTC

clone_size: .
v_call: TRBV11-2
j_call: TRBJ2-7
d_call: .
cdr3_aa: CASSLHQLGMYEQYF
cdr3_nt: TGTGCCAGCAGCTTACACCAGTTGGGAATGTACGAGCAGTACTTC

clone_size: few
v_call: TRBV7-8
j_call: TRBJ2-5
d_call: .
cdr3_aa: CASSLRTASAYQETQYF
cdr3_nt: TGTGCCAGCAGCTTACGAACGGCTAGCGCATACCAAGAGACCCAGTACTTC

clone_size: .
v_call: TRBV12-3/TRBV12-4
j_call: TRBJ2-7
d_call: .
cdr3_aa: CASSLDTGLSYEQYF
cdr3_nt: TGTGCCAGCAGTTTAGATACAGGGCTATCCTACGAGCAGTACTTC

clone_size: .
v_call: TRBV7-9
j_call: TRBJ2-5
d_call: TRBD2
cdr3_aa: CASSPGTLAGGQETQYF
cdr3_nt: TGTGCCAGCAGCCCAGGAACTCTAGCGGGGGGGCAAGAGACCCAGTACTTC